The 12 T cell receptor beta chains below come from one sample, sequenced in a study of T cells expressing NK-cell markers. TCRdb reprocessed the 5' RACE reads; each CDR3 protein has one entry and no DNA is given. The clone table shows about 380,000 distinct CDR3 sequences, with the ten largest holding around 5.2%. The sequencing input was blood T cells: a sorted CD56 or NKG2C T cell subset, CD4+ or CD8+ T cells, or bulk PBMC T cells (not recorded which). The receptor source for this set is a man aged 18 to 69 in good health.

The rearrangement links TRBV6-5 to TRBJ1-2; lacking DNA, the TRBD1 call made by TCRdb goes unchecked. Germline V gene lookup returns CDR1 MNHEY and CDR2 SVGAGI. This CDR3 has 15 residues. CDR3 sequence: CASSYYRGQSDGYTF.

This chain links TRBV18 with TRBJ2-3; the TCRdb call, TRBD1, lacks DNA for checking. The CDR3 length is 18 residues. Germline V gene sequence: CDR1 KGHSH, CDR2 LQKENI. The CDR3: CASSPLPFGQGGSDTQYF.

The chain joins TRBV6-2 or TRBV6-3 to TRBJ1-5. CDR3 size: 12 residues. Germline loops: CDR1 MNHEY, CDR2 SVGEGT. This CDR3 reads CASSSGRQPQHF.

This sequence joins TRBV7-6 and TRBJ2-1; TCRdb's assignment of TRBD1 cannot be checked, as there is no DNA. CDR3 length equals 16 residues. CDR1 is SGHVS and CDR2 is FNYEAQ in the germline V gene. CDR3 region: CASRATGTGTYNEQFF. The full variable domain, its missing parts supplied by reference TRBV7-6 and TRBJ2-1, is GAGVSQSPRYKVTKRGQDVALRCDPISGHVSLYWYRQALGQGPEFLTYFNYEAQQDKSGLPNDRFSAERPEGSISTLTIQRTEQRDSAMYRCASRATGTGTYNEQFFGPGTRLTVL.

This chain joins TRBV18 and TRBJ2-1; TCRdb designates TRBD1, a call that cannot be tested without DNA. The CDR3 has 16 residues. Germline CDR1 reads KGHSH; CDR2 reads LQKENI. CDR3 residues: CASSPQRQQRLNEQFF.

V and J are TRBV6-5 and TRBJ1-5. This CDR3 is 16 amino acids long. Germline V gene lookup returns CDR1 MNHEY and CDR2 SVGAGI. CDR3 region: CASSLGIPYSNQPQHF.

CDR3 region: CASSQKRGSSYEQYF. The V and J genes are TRBV3-1 and TRBJ2-7; with no DNA, the TCRdb D assignment of TRBD2 cannot be verified. Germline-derived CDR1 and CDR2 are LGHDT and YNNKEL (reference sequence). CDR3 length: 15 residues.

This sequence joins TRBV29-1 and TRBJ1-2; TCRdb designates TRBD1, a call that cannot be tested without DNA. The CDR3 contains 13 residues. Germline CDR1 and CDR2: SQVTM and ANQGSEA. The CDR3 region is CSARRDPNYGYTF.

This rearrangement joins TRBV7-9 to TRBJ2-2; TCRdb gives TRBD2 as the D gene, but with no DNA this cannot be confirmed. Germline-derived CDR1 and CDR2 are SEHNR and FQNEAQ (reference sequence). The CDR3 consists of 15 residues. The CDR3 here is CASSFASGDTGELFF.

This chain uses TRBV7-8 with TRBJ2-1; the TCRdb call, TRBD1, lacks DNA for checking. Germline-derived CDR1 and CDR2 are SGHVS and FQNEAQ. CDR3 length equals 17 residues. CDR3 amino acids: CASSLGRDRGRENEQFF.

The chain carries TRBV7-2 and TRBJ1-5. The CDR3 loop spans 12 amino acids. Germline V gives CDR1 SGHTA, CDR2 FQGNSA. CDR3: CASSFVDQPQHF. The entire variable domain, with the rest obtained from reference TRBV7-2 and TRBJ1-5, is as follows: GAGVSQSPSNKVTEKGKDVELRCDPISGHTALYWYRQSLGQGLEFLIYFQGNSAPDKSGLPSDRFSAERTGGSVSTLTIQRTQQEDSAVYLCASSFVDQPQHFGDGTRLSIL.

The chain joins TRBV18 to TRBJ2-7. CDR1 and CDR2 from the germline V gene are KGHSH and LQKENI. There are 16 residues in the CDR3. CDR3 sequence: CASSTPGDRGSYEQYF.